The 3 T cell receptor beta chains presented below share a single source sample, sequenced in a study of T cells after yellow fever vaccination. TCRdb redid the calling of the 5' RACE reads with MiXCR, one entry per CDR3 protein. The sample shows some 300,000 distinct CDR3 sequences, 3.6% of them seen only once. Source: PBMCs, taken on the day of the yellow fever booster vaccination. The source of these receptors is a man aged 18 to 30 who received the YFV17D yellow fever vaccine.

This clonotype was recorded a few times. CDR3 amino acids: CASSLVVTGDYNEQFF. DNA for the CDR3: TGTGCCAGCAGCTTAGTAGTTACAGGGGACTACAATGAGCAGTTCTTC. The J gene is TRBJ2-1, the V gene TRBV11-2; 7 nucleotides agree with TRBD1. After removal of 1 base from V and 3 bases from J, the junction contained 6 bases not matched to a gene. The CDR3 loop spans 16 amino acids. Germline CDR1 is SGHAT and CDR2 is FQNNGV.

The chain combines TRBV4-3 with TRBJ2-7, with TRBD2 as a possible D gene (6 bases). The germline V and J ends were trimmed by 1 base and 6 bases, with 10 bases remaining between them. The CDR3 totals 13 residues. Germline assignment: CDR1 LGHNA and CDR2 YSLEER. The CDR3: CASSQGQGGEQYF. Here the CDR3 DNA reads TGCGCCAGCAGCCAAGGTCAGGGAGGCGAGCAGTACTTC.

This clonotype is a singleton in its sample. The CDR3 region is CASSGLALDDTQYF. CDR3 coding DNA: TGTGCCAGTAGTGGACTAGCCCTGGATGATACGCAGTATTTT. J is TRBJ2-3 and V is TRBV19, with TRBD2 identical over 8 bases. CDR3 size: 14 residues. Germline V gene lookup returns CDR1 LNHDA and CDR2 SQIVND (reference sequence). V shed 5 bases and J 6 bases; nucleotides not matched to a gene: 7.